This T cell receptor (beta chain) derives from a study of blood T cell repertoires in COVID-19. The CDR3 contains 12 residues. The V gene lost 3 bases and the J gene lost 2 bases, with 8 bases spanning the gap. CDR1 is GTSNPN and CDR2 is SVGIG in the germline V gene (reference sequence). Original analysis: Reference gene primer amplification gave nucleated cell count estimates. The protocol was immunoSEQ multiplex PCR, while the TCRdb copy is restricted to in-frame clones and leaves out a portion. V, J and clone size were drawn from that table, and D and trimming were deduced from the DNA. Among roughly 76,000 clones listed, around 84% were seen once.

This chain connects TRBV30 to TRBJ2-7; TRBD2 is a possible D gene (5 bases). This clonotype originated in a woman aged 65 to 85 with acute or convalescent COVID-19. Material: peripheral blood. As DNA, the CDR3 is TGTGCCTGGAGCCCGCGGGCCTACGAGCAGTACTTC. Translation: CAWSPRAYEQYF. The full variable domain, with the rest looked up from reference TRBV30 and TRBJ2-7, is SQTIHQWPATLVQPVGSPLSLECTVEGTSNPNLYWYRQAAGRGLQLLFYSVGIGQISSEVPQNLSASRPQDRQFILSSKKLLLSDSGFYLCAWSPRAYEQYFGPGTRLTVT.